A selection of T cell receptor beta chains follows, all from one sample in a study of identical twins. MiXCR was run by TCRdb on the 5' RACE reads, yielding one entry per CDR3 protein. This sample yields under 500,000 distinct CDR3 sequences, of which around 15% are seen a single time; about 1% belongs to the top ten. The same data also contributed to another study, on yellow fever vaccine responses in identical twins.

The source material was CD4+ T cells sorted from blood. These receptors all come from a young woman in good health. Each CDR3 is given with its conserved first and last residue. The order of the fields is CDR3 DNA, CDR3 protein, V gene, clone size, D gene, J gene. The D gene is left open where the match is weak. The size entry is marked missing in some rows and otherwise reads once, few, many or a size class.

DNA: TGCAGTGCTAGAGAAGGCGGGAGGCCCTACGAGCAGTACTTC; CDR3: CSAREGGRPYEQYF; V: TRBV20-1; size: .; D: TRBD2; J: TRBJ2-7
DNA: TGTGCCAGCAGCTTAGTTGGACTGGGAGCTTTCTTT; CDR3: CASSLVGLGAFF; V: TRBV11-2; size: many; D: .; J: TRBJ1-1
DNA: TGTGCCAGCAGCTCGGGACAGGGGTTTAATCAGTTCTTC; CDR3: CASSSGQGFNQFF; V: TRBV7-9; size: .; D: TRBD1; J: TRBJ2-1
DNA: TGCAGTGCTAGATCCATCAACTATGGCTACACCTTC; CDR3: CSARSINYGYTF; V: TRBV20-1; size: few; D: .; J: TRBJ1-2
DNA: TGTGCCAGTAGCCCCGGGACAGGGCAGTTCGGCAATCAGCCCCAGCATTTT; CDR3: CASSPGTGQFGNQPQHF; V: TRBV19; size: .; D: TRBD1; J: TRBJ1-5
DNA: TGCGCCAGCAGCCAAAATAGCGGGAGGTTATCCTACGAGCAGTACTTC; CDR3: CASSQNSGRLSYEQYF; V: TRBV4-1; size: .; D: TRBD2; J: TRBJ2-7
DNA: TGTGCCAGCAGTTATCGTCCCCCTAGGGGGGAGACCCAGTACTTC; CDR3: CASSYRPPRGETQYF; V: TRBV28; size: .; D: .; J: TRBJ2-5
DNA: TGTGCCAGCAGCTTACTCGGAGGGCTAGCGGGGGCCATGAACAGGGATACGCAGTATTTT; CDR3: CASSLLGGLAGAMNRDTQYF; V: TRBV5-6; size: few; D: TRBD2; J: TRBJ2-3
DNA: TGTGCCGCCCGTGGCTCCAAGAACACTGAAGCTTTCTTT; CDR3: CAARGSKNTEAFF; V: TRBV28; size: few; D: .; J: TRBJ1-1
DNA: TGTGCCAGCAGTTACCGTGCTCCTAGCGGGGGGAGCACAGATACGCAGTATTTT; CDR3: CASSYRAPSGGSTDTQYF; V: TRBV6-5; size: .; D: TRBD2; J: TRBJ2-3
DNA: TGTGCCAGCAGCTTTCGGCAGGGTGGGACTGAAGCTTTCTTT; CDR3: CASSFRQGGTEAFF; V: TRBV7-2; size: .; D: .; J: TRBJ1-1
DNA: TGTGCCAGCAGTTACGAAACCTACGAGCAGTACTTC; CDR3: CASSYETYEQYF; V: TRBV6-2/TRBV6-3; size: .; D: .; J: TRBJ2-7
DNA: TGCGCCAGCAGCTTTTGGGGGGGTTTACAGGGTGAGCAGTTCTTC; CDR3: CASSFWGGLQGEQFF; V: TRBV5-1; size: .; D: .; J: TRBJ2-1
DNA: TGTGCCAGCAGCTGGCAGGGGCGGAACAATGAGCAGTTCTTC; CDR3: CASSWQGRNNEQFF; V: TRBV7-2; size: few; D: .; J: TRBJ2-1
DNA: TGTGCCAGCCTAAGCTCCTACGAGCAGTACTTC; CDR3: CASLSSYEQYF; V: TRBV28; size: few; D: .; J: TRBJ2-7
DNA: TGCAGCGTTGAAAGTTTCGGGAGGGAGCAGTACTTC; CDR3: CSVESFGREQYF; V: TRBV29-1; size: many; D: TRBD2; J: TRBJ2-7
DNA: TGTGCCATCAGCCCGGTGCCTCTAGGAGGGTATAATTCACCCCTCCACTTT; CDR3: CAISPVPLGGYNSPLHF; V: TRBV10-3; size: .; D: .; J: TRBJ1-6
DNA: TGTGCCAGCAGACACAGGGTAGTAATTGAGACCCAGTACTTC; CDR3: CASRHRVVIETQYF; V: TRBV28; size: .; D: .; J: TRBJ2-5
DNA: TGTGCCAGCAGCCACCCAGGGGGCAATGAGCAGTTCTTC; CDR3: CASSHPGGNEQFF; V: TRBV14; size: many; D: TRBD1; J: TRBJ2-1
DNA: TGTACCTGCAGTCCCGCCCGTGGTAGCGGGGGGTACATAGGTACGCAGTATTTT; CDR3: CTCSPARGSGGYIGTQYF; V: TRBV12-3/TRBV12-4; size: .; D: TRBD2; J: TRBJ2-3
DNA: TGTGCCAGCAGTTTGGGCGGCTCCTATAATTCACCCCTCCACTTT; CDR3: CASSLGGSYNSPLHF; V: TRBV12-3/TRBV12-4; size: few; D: .; J: TRBJ1-6
DNA: TGTGCCAGCTCCATCAGAGACTACGAGCAGTACTTC; CDR3: CASSIRDYEQYF; V: TRBV2; size: once; D: .; J: TRBJ2-7
DNA: TGTGCCAGCAGCCCTAGAAGAGGGGGCGGGGAGCTGTTTTTT; CDR3: CASSPRRGGGELFF; V: TRBV12-3/TRBV12-4; size: many; D: .; J: TRBJ2-2
DNA: TGTGCCAGCAGGGGTCCAGCAAAGAACACTGAAGCTTTCTTT; CDR3: CASRGPAKNTEAFF; V: TRBV28; size: many; D: .; J: TRBJ1-1
DNA: TGCAGTGCGTCCGGGGTTGACGGAGATACGCAGTATTTT; CDR3: CSASGVDGDTQYF; V: TRBV20-1; size: .; D: .; J: TRBJ2-3
DNA: TGTGCCACGACAGCTAGCGCTGAAGCTTTCTTT; CDR3: CATTASAEAFF; V: TRBV10-3; size: few; D: .; J: TRBJ1-1
DNA: TGCGCCAGCAGCCGAGACATCGACGGGTACGAGCAGTACTTC; CDR3: CASSRDIDGYEQYF; V: TRBV4-3; size: few; D: .; J: TRBJ2-7
DNA: TGCGCCAGCAGCGGCCTAGCGGGGGGTTACAATGAGCAGTTCTTC; CDR3: CASSGLAGGYNEQFF; V: TRBV5-1; size: many; D: TRBD2; J: TRBJ2-1